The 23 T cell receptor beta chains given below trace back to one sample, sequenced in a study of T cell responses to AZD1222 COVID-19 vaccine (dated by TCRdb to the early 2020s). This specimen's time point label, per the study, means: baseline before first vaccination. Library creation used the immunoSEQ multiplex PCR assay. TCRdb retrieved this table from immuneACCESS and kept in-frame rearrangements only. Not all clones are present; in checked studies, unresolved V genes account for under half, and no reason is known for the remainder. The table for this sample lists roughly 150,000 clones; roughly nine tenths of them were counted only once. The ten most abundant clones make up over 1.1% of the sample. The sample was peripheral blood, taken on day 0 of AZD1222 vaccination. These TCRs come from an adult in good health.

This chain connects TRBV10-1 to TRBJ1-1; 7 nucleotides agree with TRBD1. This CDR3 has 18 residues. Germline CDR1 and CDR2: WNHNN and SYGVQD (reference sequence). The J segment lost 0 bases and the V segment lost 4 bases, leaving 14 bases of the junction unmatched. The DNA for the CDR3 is TGCGCCAGCAGTGTCCCTGGGGACAGCCATATACTGAACACTGAAGCTTTCTTT. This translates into CASSVPGDSHILNTEAFF.

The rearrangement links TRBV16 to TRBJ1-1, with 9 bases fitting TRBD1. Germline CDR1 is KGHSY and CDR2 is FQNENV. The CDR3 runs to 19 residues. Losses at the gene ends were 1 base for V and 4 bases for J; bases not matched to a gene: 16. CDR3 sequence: CASSQFLTGQGGGGTEAFF. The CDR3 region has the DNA TGTGCCAGCAGCCAATTCCTGACGGGACAGGGAGGTGGGGGCACTGAAGCTTTCTTT. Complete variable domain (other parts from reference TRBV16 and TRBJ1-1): GEEVAQTPKHLVRGEGQKAKLYCAPIKGHSYVFWYQQVLKNEFKFLISFQNENVFDETGMPKERFSAKCLPNSPCSLEIQATKLEDSAVYFCASSQFLTGQGGGGTEAFFGQGTRLTVV.

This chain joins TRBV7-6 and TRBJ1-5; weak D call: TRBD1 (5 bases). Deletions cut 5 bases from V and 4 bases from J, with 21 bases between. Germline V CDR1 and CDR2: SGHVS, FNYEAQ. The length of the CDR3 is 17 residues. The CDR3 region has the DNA TGTGCCAGCAGCATTAATGAGGGGACGGGAAGGAATCAGCCCCAGCATTTT. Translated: CASSINEGTGRNQPQHF.

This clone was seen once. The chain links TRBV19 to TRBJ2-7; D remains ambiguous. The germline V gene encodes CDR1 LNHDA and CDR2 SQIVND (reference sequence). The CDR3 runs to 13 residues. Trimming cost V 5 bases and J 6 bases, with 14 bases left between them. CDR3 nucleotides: TGTGCCAGTAGTCTAGGGCCAGGTACCGAGCAGTACTTC. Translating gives CASSLGPGTEQYF.

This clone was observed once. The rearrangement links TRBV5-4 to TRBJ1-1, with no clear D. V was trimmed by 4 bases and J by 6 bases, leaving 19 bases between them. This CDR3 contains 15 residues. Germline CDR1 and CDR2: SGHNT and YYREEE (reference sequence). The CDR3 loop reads CASSAWKRGDPEAFF. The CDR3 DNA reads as TGTGCCAGCAGCGCCTGGAAAAGAGGAGACCCTGAAGCTTTCTTT. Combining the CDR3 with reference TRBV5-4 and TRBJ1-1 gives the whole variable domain ETGVTQSPTHLIKTRGQQVTLRCSSQSGHNTVSWYQQALGQGPQFIFQYYREEENGRGNFPPRFSGLQFPNYSSELNVNALELDDSALYLCASSAWKRGDPEAFFGQGTRLTVV.

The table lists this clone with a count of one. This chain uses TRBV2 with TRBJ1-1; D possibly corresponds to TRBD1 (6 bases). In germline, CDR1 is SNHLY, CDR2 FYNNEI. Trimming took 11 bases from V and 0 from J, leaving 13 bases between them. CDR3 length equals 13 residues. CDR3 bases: TGTGCCGGACTACAGGGTTTGAACACTGAAGCTTTCTTT. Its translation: CAGLQGLNTEAFF.

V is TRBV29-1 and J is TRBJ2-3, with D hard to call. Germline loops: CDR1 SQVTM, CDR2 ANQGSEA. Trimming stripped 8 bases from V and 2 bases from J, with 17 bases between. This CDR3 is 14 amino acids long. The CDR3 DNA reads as TGCAGCCAGAGCATGGGGTCCGTCACAGATACGCAGTATTTT. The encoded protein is CSQSMGSVTDTQYF.

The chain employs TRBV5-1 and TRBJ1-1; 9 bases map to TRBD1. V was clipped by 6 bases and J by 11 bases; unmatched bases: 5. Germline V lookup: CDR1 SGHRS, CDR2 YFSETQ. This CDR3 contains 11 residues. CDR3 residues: CASMGQGDAFF. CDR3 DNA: TGCGCCAGCATGGGACAGGGAGATGCTTTCTTT. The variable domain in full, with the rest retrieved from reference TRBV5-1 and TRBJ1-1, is KAGVTQTPRYLIKTRGQQVTLSCSPISGHRSVSWYQQTPGQGLQFLFEYFSETQRNKGNFPGRFSGRQFSNSRSEMNVSTLELGDSALYLCASMGQGDAFFGQGTRLTVV.

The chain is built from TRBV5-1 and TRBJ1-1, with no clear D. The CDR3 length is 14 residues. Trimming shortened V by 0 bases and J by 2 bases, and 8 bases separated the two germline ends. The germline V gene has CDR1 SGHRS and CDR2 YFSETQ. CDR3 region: CASSLAGSNTEAFF. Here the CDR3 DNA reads TGCGCCAGCAGCTTGGCGGGGAGTAACACTGAAGCTTTCTTT.

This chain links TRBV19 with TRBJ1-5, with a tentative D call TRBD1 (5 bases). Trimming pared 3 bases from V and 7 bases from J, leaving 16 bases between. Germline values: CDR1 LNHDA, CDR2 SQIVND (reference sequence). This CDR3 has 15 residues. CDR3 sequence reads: CASSIVGRADQPQHF. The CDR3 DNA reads TGTGCCAGTAGTATTGTGGGCAGGGCTGACCAGCCCCAGCATTTT.

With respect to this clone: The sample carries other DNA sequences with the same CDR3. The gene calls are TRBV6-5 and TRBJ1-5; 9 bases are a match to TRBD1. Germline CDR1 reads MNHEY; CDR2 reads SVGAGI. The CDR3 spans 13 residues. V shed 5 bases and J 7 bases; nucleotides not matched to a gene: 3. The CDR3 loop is CASSRDRDQPQHF. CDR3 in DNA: TGTGCCAGCAGTAGGGACAGGGACCAGCCCCAGCATTTT.

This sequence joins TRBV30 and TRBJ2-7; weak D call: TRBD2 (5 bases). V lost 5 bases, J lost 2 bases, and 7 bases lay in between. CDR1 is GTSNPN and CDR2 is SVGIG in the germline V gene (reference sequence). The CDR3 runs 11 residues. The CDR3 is CAWGLAYEQYF. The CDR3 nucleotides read TGTGCCTGGGGACTTGCCTACGAGCAGTACTTC.

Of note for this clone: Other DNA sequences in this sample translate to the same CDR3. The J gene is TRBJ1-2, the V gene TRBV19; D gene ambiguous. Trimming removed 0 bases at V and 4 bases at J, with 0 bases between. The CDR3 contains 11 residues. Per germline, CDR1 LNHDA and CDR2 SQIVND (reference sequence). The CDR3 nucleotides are TGTGCCAGTAGTATAGACTATGGCTACACCTTC. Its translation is CASSIDYGYTF.

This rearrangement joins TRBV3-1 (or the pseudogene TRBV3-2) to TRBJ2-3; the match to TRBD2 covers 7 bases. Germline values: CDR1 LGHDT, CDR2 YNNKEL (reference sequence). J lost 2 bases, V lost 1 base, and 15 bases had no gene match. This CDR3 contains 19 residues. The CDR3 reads CASSQGPLSGGTTTDTQYF. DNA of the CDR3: TGTGCCAGCAGCCAAGGCCCATTATCCGGGGGGACTACCACAGATACGCAGTATTTT.

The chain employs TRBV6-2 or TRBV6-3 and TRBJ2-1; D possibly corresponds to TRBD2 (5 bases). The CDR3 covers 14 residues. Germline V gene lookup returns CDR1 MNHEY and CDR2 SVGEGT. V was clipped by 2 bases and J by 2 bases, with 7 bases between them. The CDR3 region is CASSYERTYNEQFF. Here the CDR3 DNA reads TGTGCCAGCAGTTACGAGCGGACCTACAATGAGCAGTTCTTC.

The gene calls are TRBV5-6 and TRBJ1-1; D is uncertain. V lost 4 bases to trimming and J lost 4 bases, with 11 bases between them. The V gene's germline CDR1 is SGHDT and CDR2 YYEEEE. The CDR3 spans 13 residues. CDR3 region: CASSRLGVTEAFF. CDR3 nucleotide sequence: TGTGCCAGCAGCCGTCTGGGAGTCACTGAAGCTTTCTTT.

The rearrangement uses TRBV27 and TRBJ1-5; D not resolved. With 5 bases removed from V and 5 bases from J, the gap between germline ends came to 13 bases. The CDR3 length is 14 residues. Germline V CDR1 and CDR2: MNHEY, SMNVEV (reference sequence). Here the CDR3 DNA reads TGTGCCAGCAGTGTAGAACGCTCTTATCAGCCCCAGCATTTT. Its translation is CASSVERSYQPQHF.

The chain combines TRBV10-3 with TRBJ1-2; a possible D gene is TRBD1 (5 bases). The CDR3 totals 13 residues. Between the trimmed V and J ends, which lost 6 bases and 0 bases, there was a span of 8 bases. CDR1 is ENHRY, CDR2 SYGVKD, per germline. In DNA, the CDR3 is TGTGCCATCAGGGAGGGACCTAACTATGGCTACACCTTC. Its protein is CAIREGPNYGYTF.

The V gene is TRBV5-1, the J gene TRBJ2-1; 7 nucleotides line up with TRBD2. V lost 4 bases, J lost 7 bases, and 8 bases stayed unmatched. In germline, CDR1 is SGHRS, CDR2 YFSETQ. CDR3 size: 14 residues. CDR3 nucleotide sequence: TGCGCCAGCAGCATCGGGAGGCCGGGGAATGAGCAGTTCTTC. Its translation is CASSIGRPGNEQFF.

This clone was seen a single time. CDR3 protein: CASSFGDGWSPLHF. The CDR3 DNA sequence: TGTGCCAGCAGTTTCGGGGACGGATGGTCACCCCTCCACTTT. The gene calls are TRBV28 and TRBJ1-6, with a possible D match to TRBD1 (5 bases). The V gene's germline CDR1 is MDHEN and CDR2 SYDVKM. Trimming removed 3 bases from V and 10 bases from J, with 13 bases in between. CDR3 size: 14 residues. Looking up the rest from reference TRBV28 and TRBJ1-6 gives the full variable domain: DVKVTQSSRYLVKRTGEKVFLECVQDMDHENMFWYRQDPGLGLRLIYFSYDVKMKEKGDIPEGYSVSREKKERFSLILESASTNQTSMYLCASSFGDGWSPLHFGNGTRLTVT.

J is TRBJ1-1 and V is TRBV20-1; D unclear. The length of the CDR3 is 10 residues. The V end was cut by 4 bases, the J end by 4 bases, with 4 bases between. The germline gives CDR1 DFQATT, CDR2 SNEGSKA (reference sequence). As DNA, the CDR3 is TGCAGTGCTAAAAGCACTGAAGCTTTCTTT. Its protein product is CSAKSTEAFF.

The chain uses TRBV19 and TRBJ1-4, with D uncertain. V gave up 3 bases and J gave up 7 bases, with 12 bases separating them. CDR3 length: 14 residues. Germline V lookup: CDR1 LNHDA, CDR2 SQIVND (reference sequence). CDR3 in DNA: TGTGCCAGTAGTATGATGGAGTACGGTGAAAAACTGTTTTTT. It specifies CASSMMEYGEKLFF.

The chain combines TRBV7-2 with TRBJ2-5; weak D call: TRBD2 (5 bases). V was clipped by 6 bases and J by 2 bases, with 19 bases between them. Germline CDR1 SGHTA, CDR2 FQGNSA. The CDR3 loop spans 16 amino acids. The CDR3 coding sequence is TGTGCCAGCAGTCGCCACACGGGGTTCGGGCAAGAGACCCAGTACTTC. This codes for CASSRHTGFGQETQYF.